The 21 T cell receptor beta chains below all came from one sample that was sequenced in a study of PD-1 blockade in mismatch repair-deficient tumors. Clones were read by immunoSEQ multiplex PCR, and TCRdb kept only the in-frame ones, dropping some. The sample yields about 38,000 clones, around 79% seen once. The sequencing here drew on peripheral blood, taken 4 weeks after starting pembrolizumab. The receptors derive from an adult with mismatch repair-deficient cancer.

The CDR3 spells CASSSSGGITEAFF. CDR3 nucleotide sequence: TGTGCCAGCAGCTCCTCCGGGGGCATCACTGAAGCTTTCTTT. The chain recombines TRBV7-9 with TRBJ1-1, with D perhaps TRBD1 (6 bases). Germline CDR1 reads SEHNR; CDR2 reads FQNEAQ (reference sequence). The CDR3 extends over 14 amino acids. Trimming stripped 4 bases from V and 4 bases from J, with 13 bases between.

The rearrangement uses TRBV5-6 and TRBJ2-3; 8 nucleotides agree with TRBD1. J lost 7 bases, V lost 4 bases, and 14 bases had no gene match. Germline lookup yields CDR1 SGHDT and CDR2 YYEEEE. The CDR3 runs to 16 residues. In DNA, the CDR3 is TGTGCCAGCAGCCTTATTCGACAGGGGCATCGGAATACGCAGTATTTT. Protein sequence: CASSLIRQGHRNTQYF.

The rearrangement joins TRBV14 to TRBJ2-1; TRBD1 is a possible D gene (6 bases). CDR3 size: 15 residues. CDR1 is SGHDN and CDR2 is FVKESK in the germline V gene. Trimming stripped 2 bases from V and 4 bases from J, with 12 bases between. CDR3 nucleotide sequence: TGTGCCAGCAGCCAACAGGGGACAACATACAATGAGCAGTTCTTC. Its protein is CASSQQGTTYNEQFF.

This chain joins TRBV10-3 and TRBJ2-7; D unresolved. The germline V gene has CDR1 ENHRY and CDR2 SYGVKD. The CDR3 length is 13 residues. Trimming removed 5 bases at V and 5 bases at J, with 13 bases between. DNA of the CDR3: TGTGCCATCAGTTCTCAAATGAACGACGAGCAGTACTTC. Translating it yields CAISSQMNDEQYF.

This sequence joins TRBV9 and TRBJ2-5; D call uncertain. Trimming shortened V by 0 bases and J by 0 bases, and 3 bases separated the two germline ends. The CDR3 sequence is 13 residues long. Germline V gene data show CDR1 as SGDLS and CDR2 as YYNGEE. The CDR3 DNA follows: TGTGCCAGCAGCGTAGGTGACCAAGAGACCCAGTACTTC. It yields the protein CASSVGDQETQYF.

This clone was picked up one time. This chain connects TRBV5-1 to TRBJ2-3; the D is unclear. From germline, CDR1 is SGHRS and CDR2 YFSETQ. Trimming shortened V by 1 base and J by 1 base, and 7 bases separated the two germline ends. The CDR3 has 14 residues. The CDR3 loop reads CASSLYTGTDTQYF. The CDR3 nucleotides read TGCGCCAGCAGCTTGTATACTGGCACAGATACGCAGTATTTT. Supplemented by reference TRBV5-1 and TRBJ2-3, the full variable domain reads KAGVTQTPRYLIKTRGQQVTLSCSPISGHRSVSWYQQTPGQGLQFLFEYFSETQRNKGNFPGRFSGRQFSNSRSEMNVSTLELGDSALYLCASSLYTGTDTQYFGPGTRLTVL.

The chain recombines TRBV18 with TRBJ1-3, with D maybe TRBD1 (5 bases). The CDR3 is 16 residues long. CDR1 is KGHSH and CDR2 is LQKENI in the germline V gene. V lost 0 bases and J 6 bases, leaving 15 bases between the germline ends. CDR3 nucleotide sequence: TGTGCCAGCTCACCACCTTTTCAAGGGGTGGAAAACACCATATATTTT. Its translation: CASSPPFQGVENTIYF.

The chain carries TRBV30 and TRBJ1-2, with D maybe TRBD1 (6 bases). The CDR3 runs to 11 residues. V dropped 5 bases and J dropped 6 bases, with 10 bases sitting between them. Germline loops: CDR1 GTSNPN, CDR2 SVGIG (reference sequence). The CDR3 spells CAWYYRDGYTF. Written as DNA, the CDR3 is TGTGCCTGGTACTACAGGGATGGCTACACCTTC.

The CDR3 sequence is CASSLAGVAGELFF. The CDR3 DNA sequence: TGTGCCAGCAGCTTAGCGGGGGTAGCCGGGGAGCTGTTTTTT. The chain combines TRBV7-9 with TRBJ2-2; TRBD1 or TRBD2 may be the D gene (5 bases each). V was cut by 0 bases and J by 6 bases, with 8 bases left in between. This CDR3 comprises 14 residues. Germline CDR1 and CDR2: SEHNR and FQNEAQ (reference sequence).

The chain is built from TRBV6-6 and TRBJ2-1, with 8 bases matching TRBD2. Germline V gene lookup returns CDR1 MNHNY and CDR2 SVGAGI (reference sequence). After removal of 2 bases from V and 4 bases from J, the junction contained 7 bases not matched to a gene. This CDR3 has 16 amino acids. CDR3 protein: CASSYLNSGMYNEQFF. The CDR3 DNA follows: TGTGCCAGCAGTTACCTTAATAGCGGGATGTACAATGAGCAGTTCTTC.

V gene TRBV7-3 combines with J gene TRBJ2-3; 9 nucleotides match TRBD1. This CDR3 comprises 16 residues. V dropped 4 bases and J dropped 1; count of bases not matched to a gene: 6. Germline assignment: CDR1 SGHTA and CDR2 FQGTGA. The CDR3 is CASSSGTGYGTDTQYF. Written as DNA, the CDR3 is TGTGCCAGCAGCTCCGGGACAGGGTATGGCACAGATACGCAGTATTTT.

The rearrangement links TRBV28 to TRBJ1-1, with D unresolved. The CDR3 is 13 amino acids. CDR1 MDHEN and CDR2 SYDVKM come from the germline V gene. Deletions cut 3 bases from V and 0 bases from J, with 5 bases between. The DNA for the CDR3 is TGTGCCAGCAGTTTCCTCATGAACACTGAAGCTTTCTTT. Encoded protein: CASSFLMNTEAFF.

The rearrangement uses TRBV6-1 and TRBJ2-3; no clear D gene. The germline V gene has CDR1 MNHNS and CDR2 SASEGT. This CDR3 spans 12 amino acids. Between the trimmed V and J ends, which lost 7 bases and 5 bases, there was a span of 10 bases. CDR3 sequence reads: CASNWSGDTQYF. The DNA of the CDR3 is TGTGCCAGCAACTGGTCTGGAGATACGCAGTATTTT.

The genes are TRBV5-1 and TRBJ2-5; D remains unclear. Germline V gene lookup returns CDR1 SGHRS and CDR2 YFSETQ. V lost 5 bases, J lost 2 bases, and 7 bases lay in between. The CDR3 covers 12 residues. CDR3 in DNA: TGCGCCAGCAGGCAACAACAAGAGACCCAGTACTTC. Its translation: CASRQQQETQYF.

The chain combines TRBV11-2 with TRBJ2-1; TRBD2 aligns across 8 bases. The CDR3 contains 16 residues. The V gene end was trimmed by 5 bases and the J gene end by 7 bases; junction bases not matched to a gene: 13. CDR1 and CDR2 from the germline V gene are SGHAT and FQNNGV. DNA for the CDR3: TGTGCCAGCAGCCGGCCTCGGGAGGGCCTATGGAATGAGCAGTTCTTC. Translated, it gives CASSRPREGLWNEQFF.

V is TRBV5-1 and J is TRBJ2-1; no definite D call. Looked up from germline, CDR1 is SGHRS and CDR2 is YFSETQ. The CDR3 has 15 amino acids. Trimming removed 5 bases at V and 1 base at J, with 13 bases between. CDR3 amino acids: CASRYHAESYNEQFF. CDR3 sequence (DNA): TGCGCCAGCAGATATCACGCCGAATCCTACAATGAGCAGTTCTTC.

In this sample, this clone turned up many times. The genes are TRBV28 and TRBJ2-7, with 10 bases matching TRBD1. Losses at the gene ends were 6 bases for V and 2 bases for J; bases not matched to a gene: 7. The germline gives CDR1 MDHEN, CDR2 SYDVKM. This CDR3 has 15 amino acids. The CDR3 sequence: CASRSPGQGAYEQYF. The DNA of the CDR3 is TGTGCCAGCAGAAGCCCAGGACAGGGGGCCTACGAGCAGTACTTC.

The gene calls are TRBV10-1 and TRBJ2-2; 7 bases line up with TRBD1. Germline V lookup: CDR1 WNHNN, CDR2 SYGVQD (reference sequence). The junction had 8 bases not matched to a gene; V was cut back by 3 bases and J by 4 bases. This CDR3 is 16 amino acids long. DNA for the CDR3: TGCGCCAGCAGTGAACAGGCGACAGGGATCACCGGGGAGCTGTTTTTT. The encoded protein is CASSEQATGITGELFF.

The chain combines TRBV27 with TRBJ2-3; D unclear. There are 13 residues in the CDR3. Trimming pared 3 bases from V and 5 bases from J, leaving 9 bases between. Germline CDR1 is MNHEY and CDR2 is SMNVEV (reference sequence). CDR3 coding DNA: TGTGCCAGCAGTTTCGCCCTGGGAGATACGCAGTATTTT. Translating gives CASSFALGDTQYF.

This clone was seen just once. DNA of the CDR3: TGTGCCAGCAGTCCTAGACAGAACACCGGGGAGCTGTTTTTT. Its protein product is CASSPRQNTGELFF. This sequence joins TRBV11-2 and TRBJ2-2; no definite D call. CDR3 length: 14 residues. Germline V gene sequence: CDR1 SGHAT, CDR2 FQNNGV. Trimming left V 6 bases short and J 1 base short, with 9 bases between. Full variable domain (missing parts from reference TRBV11-2 and TRBJ2-2): EAGVAQSPRYKIIEKRQSVAFWCNPISGHATLYWYQQILGQGPKLLIQFQNNGVVDDSQLPKDRFSAERLKGVDSTLKIQPAKLEDSAVYLCASSPRQNTGELFFGEGSRLTVL.

The chain carries TRBV5-1 and TRBJ2-3; 10 positions agree with TRBD2. J was trimmed by 2 bases and V by 4 bases; bases with no gene match: 10. This CDR3 spans 17 amino acids. Germline V CDR1 and CDR2: SGHRS, YFSETQ. In DNA form, the CDR3 reads TGCGCCAGCAGCCTTTCAAGGACTAGCGGAAACACAGATACGCAGTATTTT. Encoded protein: CASSLSRTSGNTDTQYF.